This T cell receptor beta chain is drawn from a study of blood T cells in healthy people across ages. Study findings and constraints: While age rose, TCR beta diversity per million T cells dropped in a roughly linear way. With donor CMV status unknown, expanded clonotype changes were possibly confounded.

Isolation per sample recovered at least 6.5 million PBMCs. Through a sample-barcoded 5' primer and a J-beta primer mix, a second PCR was run for roughly 6 to 11 cycles. TCRdb passed the 5' RACE reads through MiXCR, listing each CDR3 protein once. The data contain 650,000 to 1,000,000 distinct CDR3 sequences, roughly 35% of them seen just once; the ten biggest clones take up 10% to 15%. This CDR3 has 15 residues. Germline lookup yields CDR1 SGHRS and CDR2 YFSETQ. As concerns this clonotype: Antigen unknown.

The receptor's source is a man aged 18 to 35 in good health. Sequenced input: blood. This chain links TRBV5-1 with TRBJ2-7; D may be TRBD2 (5 bases). Near its end, the DNA agrees better with TRBJ2-5, so the J call may be wrong. DNA for the CDR3: TGCGCCAGCAGCCTTGGACTCTTTCGTAAAGAGACCCAGTACTTC. It translates to CASSLGLFRKETQYF.